This T cell receptor (beta chain) originates from a study of preoperative IRX-2 immunotherapy in early breast cancer (dated 2019 in TCRdb). About this clone itself: Its binding antigen is unknown. No base quality information exists; no much larger clone differs at one position.

Libraries were constructed by the immunoSEQ multiplex PCR assay. Drawn from immuneACCESS, this table holds only the in-frame rearrangements with V and J called that TCRdb kept. Clones are partly lost; checked studies trace under half to an unresolved V gene and leave the rest unexplained. The sample table shows approximately 13,000 clones, and approximately 91% are seen once. Together, the top ten hold around 29% of the sample. Sample treatment or condition, as interpreted from the label and publication: preoperative locoregional IRX-2 cytokine immunotherapy. The samples were obtained from a phase Ib study that tested preoperative, locoregional IRX-2 cytokine immunotherapy designed to prime immune responses. Donors were patients with early-stage breast cancer who received IRX-2 before surgery. V is pared back by 8 bases and J by 5 bases, with 14 bases lying between the germline termini. Inclusive of the bounding cysteine and phenylalanine, the CDR3 is 13 residues long. Only the CDR3 portion is preserved as DNA: 39 bases, with reading frame beginning at the first base. CDR1 MRHNA and CDR2 SNTAGT are derived from the germline V gene.

The clonotype was recovered from a human donor with breast cancer. The chain uses TRBV6-4 and TRBJ2-3, with the D gene not confidently named. This specimen was acquired from a patient treated with IRX-2 immunotherapy. The CDR3 in this case is CASGPGHVDTQYF. The nucleotides are TGTGCCAGCGGGCCCGGGCACGTAGATACGCAGTATTTT.